This T cell receptor beta chain was captured in a study of technical replicates of blood from four donors. The CDR3 consists of 14 residues. From germline, CDR1 is SGHRS and CDR2 YFSETQ. V dropped 4 bases and J dropped 4; count of bases not matched to a gene: 3. Libraries were prepared by immunoSEQ multiplex PCR; TCRdb keeps only in-frame clonotypes and omits some of them. The sample has more than 55,000 clones, about nine tenths seen once. This TCR came from a human donor in good health. Some clones in this sample may be carry-over from other donors' samples. The chain employs TRBV5-1 and TRBJ1-2; TRBD1 matches at 11 bases. Sequenced input: PBMCs. The CDR3 is CASSPGTGGYGYTF. The DNA of the CDR3 is TGCGCCAGCAGCCCCGGGACAGGGGGCTATGGCTACACCTTC.